The clone carrying this T cell receptor beta chain was picked up many times. No antigen is known for it. The CDR3 sequence is 13 residues long. The ends lost 8 bases at V and 11 bases at J; junction bases unmatched: 6. Germline CDR1 MDHEN, CDR2 SYDVKM. Using RNA transcripts as the source, TCR beta CDR3 regions were amplified. In the first-round RT-PCR of the TCR CDR3, the HTBI primer set was used. MiXCR was run by TCRdb on the multiplex PCR reads, yielding one entry per CDR3 protein. The table lists around 350,000 distinct CDR3 sequences, over 10% of them singletons. This entry is derived from a study of T cells in Graves' hyperthyroidism and ophthalmopathy. In the study overall: Peripheral blood was secured at the point of initial diagnosis, before any treatment.

Findings and caveats of the study: From stable hyperthyroidism, ophthalmopathy was set apart by a 13 V-J model. Most expanded thyroid clonotypes above 0.001 recurred in blood.

The TCR sequence derives from a woman between 18 and 29 years old with Graves' hyperthyroidism. The rearrangement joins TRBV28 to TRBJ2-6; the match to TRBD2 covers 10 bases. Sequencing was performed on blood. The CDR3 loop is CASESGGADVLTF. Here the CDR3 DNA reads TGTGCCAGCGAAAGCGGGGGGGCTGACGTCCTGACTTTC.